The sample holds many counts of the clone carrying this T cell receptor beta chain. What it binds is unknown. Individuals with ophthalmopathy presented a Clinical Activity Score of at least 3, a NOSPECS grade of at least 4 and a duration under 3 months. Diagnosing involved the use of clinical symptoms, serum thyroxine and TRAb, thyroid ultrasound and orbital computed tomography. The data belong to a study of T cells in Graves' hyperthyroidism and ophthalmopathy. Study as a whole: It was at initial diagnosis, before any treatment, that peripheral blood was collected.

The TCR beta CDR3 regions underwent amplification using RNA transcripts as the source. Initially, a first-round RT-PCR of the TCR CDR3 employed the HTBI primer set. TCRdb redid the calling of the multiplex PCR reads with MiXCR, one entry per CDR3 protein. Of around 290,000 distinct CDR3 sequences detected, approximately 17% appear once; the ten largest clones hold around 61%. The CDR3 spans 15 residues. Germline CDR1 reads KGHSH; CDR2 reads LQKENI. The V gene lost 1 base and the J gene lost 1 base, with 10 bases spanning the gap. Regarding the study as a whole: Ophthalmopathy cases were set apart from stable hyperthyroidism by a 13 V-J model.

The sequencing sample was made of blood. The clonotype originates from a woman between 55 and 75 years old with Graves' ophthalmopathy. The chain uses TRBV18 and TRBJ2-5; D is possibly TRBD1 (6 bases). The CDR3 loop is CASSPLKDSQETQYF. For the CDR3, the DNA is TGTGCCAGCTCACCACTTAAGGACAGCCAAGAGACCCAGTACTTC.